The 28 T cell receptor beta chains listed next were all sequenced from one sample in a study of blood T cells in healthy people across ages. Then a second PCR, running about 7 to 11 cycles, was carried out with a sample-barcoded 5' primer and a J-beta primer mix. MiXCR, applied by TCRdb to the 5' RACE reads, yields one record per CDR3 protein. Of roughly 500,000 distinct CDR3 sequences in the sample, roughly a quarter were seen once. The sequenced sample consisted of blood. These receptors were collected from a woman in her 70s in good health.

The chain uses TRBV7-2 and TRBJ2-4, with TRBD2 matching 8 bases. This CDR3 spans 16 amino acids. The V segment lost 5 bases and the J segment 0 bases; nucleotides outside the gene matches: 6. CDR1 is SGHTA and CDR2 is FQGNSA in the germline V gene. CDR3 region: CASSVTSGLAKNIQYF. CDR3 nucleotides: TGTGCCAGCAGCGTTACTAGCGGTCTAGCCAAAAACATTCAGTACTTC.

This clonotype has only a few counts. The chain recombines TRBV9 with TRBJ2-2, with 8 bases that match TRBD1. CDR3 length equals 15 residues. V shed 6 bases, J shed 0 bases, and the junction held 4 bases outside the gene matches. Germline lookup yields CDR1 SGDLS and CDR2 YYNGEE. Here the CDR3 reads CASTTTGANTGELFF. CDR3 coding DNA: TGTGCCAGCACCACGACAGGGGCGAACACCGGGGAGCTGTTTTTT.

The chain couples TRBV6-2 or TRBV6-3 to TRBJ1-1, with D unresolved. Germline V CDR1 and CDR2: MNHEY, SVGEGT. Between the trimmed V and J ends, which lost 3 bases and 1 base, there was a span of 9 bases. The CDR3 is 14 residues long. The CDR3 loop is CASSYLHSNTEAFF. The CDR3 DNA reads TGTGCCAGCAGTTATCTGCACTCGAACACTGAAGCTTTCTTT.

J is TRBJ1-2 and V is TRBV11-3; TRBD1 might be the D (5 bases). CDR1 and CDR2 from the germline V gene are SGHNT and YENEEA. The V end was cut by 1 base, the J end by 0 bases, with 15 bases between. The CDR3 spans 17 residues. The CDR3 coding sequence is TGTGCCAGCAGCTTAGTAGAGGGGCAGATAACTAACTATGGCTACACCTTC. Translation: CASSLVEGQITNYGYTF.

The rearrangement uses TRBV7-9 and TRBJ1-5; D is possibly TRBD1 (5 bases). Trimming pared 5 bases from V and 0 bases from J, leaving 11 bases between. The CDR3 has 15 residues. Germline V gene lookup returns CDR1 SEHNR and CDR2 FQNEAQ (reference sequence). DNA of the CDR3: TGTGCCAGCAGCAGCGACAGTAATAGCAATCAGCCCCAGCATTTT. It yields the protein CASSSDSNSNQPQHF.

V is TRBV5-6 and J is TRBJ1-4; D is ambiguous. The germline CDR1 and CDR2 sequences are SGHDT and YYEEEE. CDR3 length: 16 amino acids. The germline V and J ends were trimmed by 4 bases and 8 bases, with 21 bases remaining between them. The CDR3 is CASSQSRTGFGEKLFF. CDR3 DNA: TGTGCCAGCAGCCAAAGTCGGACCGGCTTTGGAGAAAAACTGTTTTTT. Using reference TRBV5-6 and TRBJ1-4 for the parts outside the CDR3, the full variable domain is DAGVTQSPTHLIKTRGQQVTLRCSPKSGHDTVSWYQQALGQGPQFIFQYYEEEERQRGNFPDRFSGHQFPNYSSELNVNALLLGDSALYLCASSQSRTGFGEKLFFGSGTQLSVL.

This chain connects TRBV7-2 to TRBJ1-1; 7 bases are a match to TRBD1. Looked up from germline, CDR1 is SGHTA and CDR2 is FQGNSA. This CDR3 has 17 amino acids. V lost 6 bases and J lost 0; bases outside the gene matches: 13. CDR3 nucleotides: TGTGCCAGCAGATCAAGGAACTTCGGGACAGTGAACACTGAAGCTTTCTTT. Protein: CASRSRNFGTVNTEAFF.

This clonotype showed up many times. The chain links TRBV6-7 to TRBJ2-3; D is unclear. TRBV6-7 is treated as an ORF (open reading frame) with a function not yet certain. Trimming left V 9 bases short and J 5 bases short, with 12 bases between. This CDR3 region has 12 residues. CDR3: CARPTTQDTQYF. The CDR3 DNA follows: TGTGCCAGACCCACCACTCAAGATACGCAGTATTTT.

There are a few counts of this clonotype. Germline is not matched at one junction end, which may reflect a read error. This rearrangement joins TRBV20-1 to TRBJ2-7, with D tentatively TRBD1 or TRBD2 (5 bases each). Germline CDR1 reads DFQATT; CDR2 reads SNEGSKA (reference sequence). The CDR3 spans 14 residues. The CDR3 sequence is CSARWQGASFEQYF. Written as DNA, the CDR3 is TGCAGTGCTAGATGGCAGGGAGCCTCCTTCGAGCAGTACTTC.

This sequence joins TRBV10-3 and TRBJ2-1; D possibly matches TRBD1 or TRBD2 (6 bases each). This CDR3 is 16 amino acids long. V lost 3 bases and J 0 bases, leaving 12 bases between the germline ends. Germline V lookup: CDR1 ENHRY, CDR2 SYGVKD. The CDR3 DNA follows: TGTGCCATCAGTGACCGGGGGCCGAGCTCCTACAATGAGCAGTTCTTC. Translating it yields CAISDRGPSSYNEQFF.

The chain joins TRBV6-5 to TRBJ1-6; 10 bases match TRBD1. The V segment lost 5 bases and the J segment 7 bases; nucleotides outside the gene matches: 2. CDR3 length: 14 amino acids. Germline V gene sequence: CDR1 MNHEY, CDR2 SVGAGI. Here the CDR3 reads CASSRTGGNSPLHF. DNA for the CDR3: TGTGCCAGCAGTCGGACAGGGGGGAATTCACCCCTCCACTTT.

CDR3 protein: CASSPPQHNEQFF. The CDR3 DNA is TGTGCCAGCTCACCACCCCAGCATAATGAGCAGTTCTTC. This rearrangement joins TRBV18 to TRBJ2-1; D is uncertain. This CDR3 is built from 13 residues. V lost 0 bases, J lost 7 bases, and 7 bases lay in between. Germline V gene sequence: CDR1 KGHSH, CDR2 LQKENI.

CDR3 residues: CSGVAGGLYNEQFF. Written as DNA, the CDR3 is TGCAGTGGCGTAGCGGGGGGGCTTTACAATGAGCAGTTCTTC. The chain recombines TRBV20-1 with TRBJ2-1; 11 positions match TRBD2. This CDR3 has 14 residues. Germline V lookup: CDR1 DFQATT, CDR2 SNEGSKA (reference sequence). V was pared by 7 bases and J by 4 bases, with 6 bases of the junction left unmatched.

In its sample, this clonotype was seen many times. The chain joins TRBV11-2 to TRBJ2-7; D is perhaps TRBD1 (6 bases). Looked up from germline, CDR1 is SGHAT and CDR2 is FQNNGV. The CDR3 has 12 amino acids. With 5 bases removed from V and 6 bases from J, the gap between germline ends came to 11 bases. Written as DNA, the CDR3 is TGTGCCAGCAGCCCACAGGGTGCCGAGCAGTACTTC. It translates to CASSPQGAEQYF. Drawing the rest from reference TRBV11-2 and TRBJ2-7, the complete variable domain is EAGVAQSPRYKIIEKRQSVAFWCNPISGHATLYWYQQILGQGPKLLIQFQNNGVVDDSQLPKDRFSAERLKGVDSTLKIQPAKLEDSAVYLCASSPQGAEQYFGPGTRLTVT.

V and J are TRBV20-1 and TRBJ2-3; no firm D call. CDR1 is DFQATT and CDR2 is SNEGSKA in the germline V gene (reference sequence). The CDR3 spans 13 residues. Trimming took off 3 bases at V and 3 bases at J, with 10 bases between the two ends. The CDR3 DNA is TGCAGTGCTAGGGCCCCTGGGACAGATACGCAGTATTTT. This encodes CSARAPGTDTQYF.

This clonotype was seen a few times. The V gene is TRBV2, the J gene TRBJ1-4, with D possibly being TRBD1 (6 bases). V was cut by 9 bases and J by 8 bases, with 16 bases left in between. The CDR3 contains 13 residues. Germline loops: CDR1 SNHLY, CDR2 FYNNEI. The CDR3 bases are TGTGCCAGTAACAGGGCGGGCTTAGAAAAACTGTTTTTT. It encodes CASNRAGLEKLFF.

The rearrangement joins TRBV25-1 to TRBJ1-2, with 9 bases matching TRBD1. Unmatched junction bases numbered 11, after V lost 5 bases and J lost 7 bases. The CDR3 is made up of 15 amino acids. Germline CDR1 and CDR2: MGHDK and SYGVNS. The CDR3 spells CASSYPTQGAFGYTF. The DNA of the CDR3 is TGTGCCAGCAGTTATCCGACACAGGGGGCTTTTGGCTACACCTTC.

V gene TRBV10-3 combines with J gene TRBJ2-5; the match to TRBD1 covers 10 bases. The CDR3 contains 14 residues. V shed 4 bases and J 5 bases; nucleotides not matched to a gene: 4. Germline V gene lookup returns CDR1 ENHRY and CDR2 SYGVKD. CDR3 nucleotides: TGTGCCATCAGTGGAGGGACAGGGGTGGAGACCCAGTACTTC. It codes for CAISGGTGVETQYF.

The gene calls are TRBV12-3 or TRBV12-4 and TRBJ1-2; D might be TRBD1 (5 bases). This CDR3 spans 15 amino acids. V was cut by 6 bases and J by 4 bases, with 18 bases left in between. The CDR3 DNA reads TGTGCCAGCAGCTTCACTAGGGGCGGAGGCTATGGCTACACCTTC. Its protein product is CASSFTRGGGYGYTF.

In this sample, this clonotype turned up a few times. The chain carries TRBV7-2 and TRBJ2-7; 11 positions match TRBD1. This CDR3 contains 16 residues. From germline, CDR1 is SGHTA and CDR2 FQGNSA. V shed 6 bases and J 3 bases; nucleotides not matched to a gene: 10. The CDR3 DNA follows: TGTGCCAGCAGTATAGGATCCGGGACAGGGGGCTACGAGCAGTACTTC. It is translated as CASSIGSGTGGYEQYF.

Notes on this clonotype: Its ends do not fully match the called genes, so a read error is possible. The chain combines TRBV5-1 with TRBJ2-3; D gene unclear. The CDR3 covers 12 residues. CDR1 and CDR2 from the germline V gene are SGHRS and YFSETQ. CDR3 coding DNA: TGTGCCAGCAGTGGAGACACTGATACGCAGTATTTT. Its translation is CASSGDTDTQYF. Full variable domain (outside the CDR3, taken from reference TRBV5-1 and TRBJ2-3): KAGVTQTPRYLIKTRGQQVTLSCSPISGHRSVSWYQQTPGQGLQFLFEYFSETQRNKGNFPGRFSGRQFSNSRSEMNVSTLELGDSALYLCASSGDTDTQYFGPGTRLTVL.

CDR3 nucleotides: TGTGCCACCAGTGATTTCCTTGGGGAGCTGTTTTTT. Its translation: CATSDFLGELFF. The gene calls are TRBV24-1 and TRBJ2-2; D gene unclear. Germline assignment: CDR1 KGHDR and CDR2 SFDVKD. Trimming removed 1 base from V and 8 bases from J, with 4 bases in between. The length of the CDR3 is 12 residues.

The CDR3 bases are TGTGCCAGCAGCCCCGCACCCCAGGGGGAGCAGTACTTC. Encoded protein: CASSPAPQGEQYF. V gene TRBV21-1 combines with J gene TRBJ2-7; the listed D gene, TRBD1, was not tested against the DNA. TRBV21-1 is a known pseudogene. The CDR3 is made up of 13 amino acids.

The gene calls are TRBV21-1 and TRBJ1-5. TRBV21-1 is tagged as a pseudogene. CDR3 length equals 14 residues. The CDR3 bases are TGTGCCAGGTGTCGGGTGGGGAGCAATCAGCCCCAGCATTTT. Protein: CARCRVGSNQPQHF.

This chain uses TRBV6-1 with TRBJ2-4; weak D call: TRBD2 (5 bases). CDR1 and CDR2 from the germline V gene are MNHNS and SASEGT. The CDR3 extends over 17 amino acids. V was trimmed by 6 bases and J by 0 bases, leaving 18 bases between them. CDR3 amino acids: CASRSSSVYLAKNIQYF. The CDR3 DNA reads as TGTGCCAGCAGATCAAGTAGCGTGTACTTAGCCAAAAACATTCAGTACTTC.

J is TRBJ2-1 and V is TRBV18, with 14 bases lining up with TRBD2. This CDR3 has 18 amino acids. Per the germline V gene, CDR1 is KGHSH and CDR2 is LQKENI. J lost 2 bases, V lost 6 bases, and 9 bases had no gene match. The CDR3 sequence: CASSRLAGGPTAYNEQFF. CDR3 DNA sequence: TGTGCCAGCTCGCGACTAGCGGGGGGGCCGACCGCCTACAATGAGCAGTTCTTC.

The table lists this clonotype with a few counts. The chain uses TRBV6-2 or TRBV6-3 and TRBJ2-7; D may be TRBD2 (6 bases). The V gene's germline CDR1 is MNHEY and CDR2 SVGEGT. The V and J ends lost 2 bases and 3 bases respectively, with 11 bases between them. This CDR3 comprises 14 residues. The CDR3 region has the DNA TGTGCCAGCAGTTACGGGGGGAACGTCTACGAGCAGTACTTC. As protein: CASSYGGNVYEQYF.

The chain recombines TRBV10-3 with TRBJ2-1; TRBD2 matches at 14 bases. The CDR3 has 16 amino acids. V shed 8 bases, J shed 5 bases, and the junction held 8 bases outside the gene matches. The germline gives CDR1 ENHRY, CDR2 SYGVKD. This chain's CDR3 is CAILPGLAGGDNEQFF. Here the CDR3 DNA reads TGTGCCATCCTTCCCGGACTAGCGGGGGGAGACAATGAGCAGTTCTTC.